This T cell receptor beta chain was captured by sequencing in a study of patients and donors after allogeneic stem cell transplantation. TCRdb reprocessed the RT-PCR reads with MiXCR, giving one entry per CDR3 protein. The sample shows hundreds of thousands of distinct CDR3 sequences, around 41% of them seen only once. V shed 0 bases and J 6 bases; nucleotides not matched to a gene: 2. CDR3 length: 14 residues. Germline V gives CDR1 MNHEY, CDR2 SVGAGI. The clonotype originates from a human donor who was either an allogeneic HSCT recipient or a stem cell or donor lymphocyte infusion donor (not recorded which). It is not recorded whose cells these are; they may come from a transplant donor. The sequencing sample was made of blood, either unsorted or a sorted T cell fraction (not recorded which). The chain carries TRBV6-5 and TRBJ2-3; 8 nucleotides match TRBD2. The CDR3 here is CASSYSKRGDTQYF. CDR3 DNA: TGTGCCAGCAGTTACTCGAAGCGGGGGGATACGCAGTATTTT.